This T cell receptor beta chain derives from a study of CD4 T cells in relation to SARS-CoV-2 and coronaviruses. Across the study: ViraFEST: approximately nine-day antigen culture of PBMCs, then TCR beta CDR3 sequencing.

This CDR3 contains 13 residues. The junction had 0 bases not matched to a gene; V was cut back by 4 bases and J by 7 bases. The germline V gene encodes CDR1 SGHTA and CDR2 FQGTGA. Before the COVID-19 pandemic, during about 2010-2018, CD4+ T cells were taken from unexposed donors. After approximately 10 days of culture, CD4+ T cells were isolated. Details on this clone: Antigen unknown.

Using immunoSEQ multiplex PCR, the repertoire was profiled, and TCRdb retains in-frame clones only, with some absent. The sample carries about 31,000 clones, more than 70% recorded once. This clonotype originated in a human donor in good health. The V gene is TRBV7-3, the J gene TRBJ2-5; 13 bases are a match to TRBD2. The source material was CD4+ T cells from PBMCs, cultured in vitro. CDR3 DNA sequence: TGTGCCAGCAGCTGGACTAGCGGGGGGACCCAGTACTTC. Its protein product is CASSWTSGGTQYF.